One T cell receptor (beta chain) is described in this entry. Its cognate antigen has yet to be identified. There are no base qualities to consult, and no much larger clone falls within one base. From V the trimming removes 7 bases and from J it removes 4 bases, while the gene matches leave 8 bases of the junction unaccounted for. Looking up the germline V gene yields CDR1 SGHRS and CDR2 YFSETQ. Measured from the cysteine to the phenylalanine, the CDR3 is 15 residues long. CDR3 DNA is the only sequence kept; it has 45 bases, read in frame from the first base. This sample was taken from a study of T cell responses to AZD1222 COVID-19 vaccine listed by TCRdb under 2021. Turning to the overall study: A total of under 250 trial participants underwent TCR sequencing, of whom about 200 had received two doses of AZD1222 and roughly 26 had received two doses of the MenACWY control vaccine. Trial participants were enrolled into age subgroups of 18-55, 56-69 and 70-plus years, which contained around 150, 29 and 61 TCR-sequenced participants, respectively. Results and caveats for the whole study, not just this receptor: Epitopes outside the regions mutated in the B.1.351 and B.1.1.7 variants were reportedly recognized by nearly half of the unique spike-specific TCRs. Only six AZD1222 recipients were SARS-CoV-2 seropositive at baseline, limiting conclusions about previously exposed vaccinees. Participants were mostly white British, with more females than males. The authors suggested clonal diversity may have been underestimated. The 56-69-year group was small, and its depth increase did not reach significance, likely because of low power. After two AZD1222 doses, both the breadth and the depth of spike-specific TCRs were significantly higher than at day 0 and than in MenACWY recipients. Because no day 14 peak-response samples were available, the repertoires could be characterized only after the peak T cell response. The whole spike protein was spanned by vaccine-associated CD4 TCRs, and dominant responses were seen in regions 160-218 and 743-854.

The label giving this sample's time point can be read as: about 28 days (+/-7) after the second vaccine dose. AZD1222 recipients whose second dose came at about 4 weeks and those whose second dose came at about 12 weeks were combined into one group, since spike-specific TCR depth and breadth did not differ between the two schedules. Vaccinee samples were obtained from the UK trials COV001 and COV002, which included a single-blind randomized controlled phase 2/3 trial of AZD1222 (ChAdOx1 nCoV-19) in healthy adults. For TCRbeta chain sequencing, PBMC samples from trial participants were taken at day 0 and at day 28 after the second dose. The CDR3 regions of human TCRbeta chains were analyzed by immunosequencing. The original pipeline was this. TCRs in the repertoires were compared against a reference library of SARS-CoV-2-specific TCRs that had been generated with the MIRA antigen-specificity platform. Breadth was defined as the fraction of unique TCRs that were SARS-CoV-2-associated. Depth was defined as the fraction of total T cells that were SARS-CoV-2-associated. Each spike-specific TCR was assigned to its reactive spike region and to a CD4 or CD8 class using the MIRA data. Log10-transformed breadth and depth values were compared by one-way ANOVA with Sidak's multiple comparisons tests. In its TCRdb copy, this immuneACCESS table keeps in-frame sequences only and misses some clones. Where compared with another copy, unresolved V genes explain less than half of these, and the others have no known cause. V and J calls and clone size are given by that table; D and trimming were obtained from the DNA. A total of approximately 270,000 clones appear in this sample, almost 95% of them only once. The ten largest account for around 0.57% of the sample.

Sequencing was performed on peripheral blood, taken 28 days after the second AZD1222 dose. The sequence was collected from an adult who received the AZD1222 COVID-19 vaccine. Rearrangement joined TRBV5-1 to TRBJ2-2, with 9 bases in between that match TRBD2. At the DNA level, the sequence is TGCGCCAGCCAAATTCGGCGGGAGGGCACCGGGGAGCTGTTTTTT. This is translated as CASQIRREGTGELFF. Outside the CDR3, residues come from the reference TRBV5-1 and TRBJ2-2 proteins, so the full variable domain is: KAGVTQTPRYLIKTRGQQVTLSCSPISGHRSVSWYQQTPGQGLQFLFEYFSETQRNKGNFPGRFSGRQFSNSRSEMNVSTLELGDSALYLCASQIRREGTGELFFGEGSRLTVL.